The clone carrying this TCR delta chain was found many times. This sample includes further DNA sequences coding for the same CDR3. This sample was included in a study of γδ T cells in repeated Plasmodium falciparum infection. TCRdb re-called the multiplex PCR reads with CATT. Among roughly 93,000 delta-chain clones listed, over 0.75% were seen once. The sample comprised gamma-delta T cells from blood. This clonotype was obtained from a pool of human donors (malaria-infected and uninfected, not separated).

CDR3 region: CALGERRLIPFPTGGNTDKLIF. CDR3 bases: TGTGCTCTTGGGGAAAGAAGATTGATTCCCTTCCCGACTGGGGGAAACACCGATAAACTCATCTTT. V usage is TRDV1 and J usage is TRDJ1, with 9 nucleotides matching TRDD3. The CDR3 covers 22 residues. The germline gives CDR1 TSWWSYY, CDR2 QGS. J gave up 0 bases and V 2 bases, and 22 bases lay outside the gene matches.